This T cell receptor beta chain was retrieved from a study of cytomegalovirus exposure and HLA in healthy donors. Overall study results and limits: In vitro assays verified that a few CMV-associated chains recognized CMV antigens specifically. Earlier analysis yielded a pattern in which most TCR beta V segments were productive about 90% or about 30% of the time. In a later analysis, compared with equally common non-associated chains, HLA-associated beta chains were more expanded.

Points on this clone: Its antigen is not identified.

V dropped 4 bases and J dropped 2; count of bases not matched to a gene: 9. This CDR3 has 16 residues. The germline V gene encodes CDR1 SNHLY and CDR2 FYNNEI. PCR used 60 Vbeta primers and 13 Jbeta primers. How the authors handled the data: Later, an analysis found about 80 million unique TCR beta chains, and 8.5 million to 14 million of these were shared. Repertoires were generated with immunoSEQ multiplex PCR, while TCRdb's copy carries only in-frame clones and drops some. V and J calls and clone size come straight from that table; D and trimming were deduced from the DNA. The sample holds some 170,000 clones, roughly 79% seen once.

The clonotype was recovered from a woman younger than 35 in good health and CMV-seropositive. Sequenced input: PBMCs. The chain employs TRBV2 and TRBJ2-5; 8 nucleotides align to TRBD1. In DNA, the CDR3 is TGTGCCAGCAGTGGAAGAGGACAGGGCAGACAAGAGACCCAGTACTTC. Translation gives CASSGRGQGRQETQYF.